These 13 T cell receptor beta chains were all obtained from the same sample, sequenced in a study of blood T cells in healthy people across ages. With a J-beta primer mix and a sample-barcoded 5' primer, a second PCR ran roughly 6 to 12 cycles. MiXCR was run by TCRdb on the 5' RACE reads, yielding one entry per CDR3 protein. The profile covers 1,500,000 or so distinct CDR3 sequences, with approximately 60% appearing a single time and 5.5% to 8% taken by the ten largest. The sample taken for sequencing was blood. These receptors were obtained from a man aged 18 to 29 in good health.

There are many counts of this clonotype. The rearrangement joins TRBV7-2 to TRBJ1-2, with TRBD1 as a possible D gene (6 bases). Germline CDR1 and CDR2: SGHTA and FQGNSA. Trimming shortened V by 5 bases and J by 4 bases, and 11 bases separated the two germline ends. This CDR3 is built from 13 residues. The CDR3 nucleotides are TGTGCCAGCAGCCTCGACAGGATCTATGGCTACACCTTC. Translation gives CASSLDRIYGYTF.

The CDR3 spells CASSLRQFYEQYF. The CDR3, as DNA: TGTGCCAGCAGTTTGAGACAGTTCTACGAGCAGTACTTC. This chain uses TRBV27 with TRBJ2-7; TRBD1 might be the D (5 bases). Germline lookup yields CDR1 MNHEY and CDR2 SMNVEV (reference sequence). The CDR3 runs 13 residues. V lost 3 bases, J lost 3 bases, and 9 bases lay in between.

This chain links TRBV4-3 with TRBJ2-7, with D possibly matching TRBD1 (6 bases). The CDR3 totals 14 residues. Germline V lookup: CDR1 LGHNA, CDR2 YSLEER. V was cut by 0 bases and J by 6 bases, with 12 bases left in between. CDR3 loop: CASSQEGAGFEQYF. In DNA, the CDR3 is TGCGCCAGCAGCCAAGAGGGGGCAGGGTTCGAGCAGTACTTC.

The chain employs TRBV4-1 and TRBJ2-5, with 12 nucleotides matching TRBD1. The junction had 5 bases not matched to a gene; V was cut back by 5 bases and J by 4 bases. Germline V gene lookup returns CDR1 MGHRA and CDR2 YSYEKL. This CDR3 has 15 amino acids. The CDR3 here is CASSVWDRGPETQYF. In DNA form, the CDR3 reads TGCGCCAGCAGCGTTTGGGACAGGGGGCCAGAGACCCAGTACTTC.

This clonotype has just a few counts. This sequence joins TRBV4-3 and TRBJ2-5, with a weak D call TRBD1 (5 bases). The length of the CDR3 is 15 residues. Germline V gene data show CDR1 as LGHNA and CDR2 as YSLEER. V lost 0 bases and J 4 bases, leaving 12 bases between the germline ends. This CDR3 reads CASSQDQGTGETQYF. CDR3 in DNA: TGCGCCAGCAGCCAAGACCAGGGAACAGGAGAGACCCAGTACTTC.

The rearrangement links TRBV7-9 to TRBJ2-4; TRBD1 agrees at 7 bases. This CDR3 region has 16 residues. Germline-derived CDR1 and CDR2 are SEHNR and FQNEAQ (reference sequence). After removal of 3 bases from V and 4 bases from J, the junction contained 9 bases not matched to a gene. This chain's CDR3 is CASSFSGQPSKNIQYF. DNA of the CDR3: TGTGCCAGCAGCTTCTCGGGACAGCCCTCAAAAAACATTCAGTACTTC.

V gene TRBV10-3 combines with J gene TRBJ2-1; D is uncertain. Germline V lookup: CDR1 ENHRY, CDR2 SYGVKD. The V end lost 7 bases, the J end lost 0 bases, and 19 bases lay between the germline ends. This CDR3 is 17 amino acids long. The DNA of the CDR3 is TGTGCCATCAACCCACTCCTTTTGGTTAGCTCCTACAATGAGCAGTTCTTC. It codes for CAINPLLLVSSYNEQFF.

This clonotype is a singleton in its sample. V gene TRBV5-1 combines with J gene TRBJ1-2, with a possible D match to TRBD1 (6 bases). Trimming took off 4 bases at V and 7 bases at J, with 17 bases between the two ends. Per germline, CDR1 SGHRS and CDR2 YFSETQ. This CDR3 has 14 residues. Written as DNA, the CDR3 is TGCGCCAGCAGCGTGACAGGAGAAATATTTGGCTACACCTTC. Residues: CASSVTGEIFGYTF.

J is TRBJ2-4 and V is TRBV4-3; D call uncertain. The CDR3 is made up of 15 amino acids. Between the trimmed V and J ends, which lost 0 bases and 0 bases, there was a span of 6 bases. In germline, CDR1 is LGHNA, CDR2 YSLEER. CDR3 region: CASSQESIAKNIQYF. The CDR3 DNA is TGCGCCAGCAGCCAAGAAAGCATAGCCAAAAACATTCAGTACTTC.

This clonotype was recorded at least ten times. V gene TRBV7-9 combines with J gene TRBJ2-7; possible D gene TRBD1, 6 bases. CDR3 length equals 12 residues. Germline CDR1 and CDR2: SEHNR and FQNEAQ (reference sequence). V was cut by 6 bases and J by 4 bases, with 10 bases left in between. CDR3 nucleotides: TGTGCCAGCAGTTCCGGACAGTACGAGCAGTACTTC. It encodes CASSSGQYEQYF.

As concerns this clonotype: An end of the junction does not agree with germline; a read error may underlie this. CDR3 region: CASIEFSTDTQYF. The CDR3 DNA reads as TGTGCCAGCATTGAATTTTCCACAGATACGCAGTATTTT. The gene calls are TRBV2 and TRBJ2-3; no clear D. Per the germline V gene, CDR1 is SNHLY and CDR2 is FYNNEI. There are 13 residues in the CDR3.

This chain joins TRBV4-1 and TRBJ2-1; possibly TRBD1 or TRBD2 for D (6 bases each). In germline, CDR1 is MGHRA, CDR2 YSYEKL. The CDR3 has 16 amino acids. Trimming pared 1 base from V and 7 bases from J, leaving 17 bases between. Written as DNA, the CDR3 is TGCGCCAGCAGCCAAGGATCTCGGGGGCGCGGAAATGAGCAGTTCTTC. Protein sequence: CASSQGSRGRGNEQFF.

V is TRBV11-2 and J is TRBJ1-6; D perhaps matches TRBD1 (5 bases). Trimming cost V 9 bases and J 0 bases, with 18 bases left between them. Germline V lookup: CDR1 SGHAT, CDR2 FQNNGV. The CDR3 has 17 residues. CDR3 region: CASSLRDLRSYNSPLHF. The CDR3 DNA is TGTGCCAGTAGCCTCCGGGACCTTCGCTCCTATAATTCACCCCTCCACTTT.